The 25 T cell receptor beta chains reported below all come from one sample, sequenced in a study of PD-L1 blockade in urothelial cancer. The time point is: peripheral blood 6 weeks after treatment start. Produced via immunoSEQ multiplex PCR; TCRdb's table is partial and in-frame only. The sample lists some 110,000 clones, 75% to 95% seen once, with 3% to 4% in the top ten. Specimen: PBMCs, collected around atezolizumab (anti-PD-L1) treatment. These receptors were obtained from a man aged 55 to 69 with urothelial cancer.

This chain links TRBV7-2 with TRBJ1-5; maybe TRBD1 (6 bases). Germline V lookup: CDR1 SGHTA, CDR2 FQGNSA. Between the trimmed V and J ends, which lost 4 bases and 2 bases, there was a span of 9 bases. This CDR3 region has 14 residues. The CDR3 DNA reads TGTGCCAGCAGCTCGAGACAGGGCAATCAGCCCCAGCATTTT. It encodes CASSSRQGNQPQHF.

In this sample, this clone turned up once. Additional DNA sequences in this sample encode the identical CDR3. The J gene is TRBJ2-5, the V gene TRBV5-1, with 10 nucleotides matching TRBD2. Germline values: CDR1 SGHRS, CDR2 YFSETQ. The junction had 3 bases not matched to a gene; V was cut back by 0 bases and J by 1 base. The CDR3 covers 16 residues. The CDR3 protein is CASSLGASGGQETQYF. DNA of the CDR3: TGCGCCAGCAGCTTGGGCGCTAGCGGGGGCCAAGAGACCCAGTACTTC.

The chain couples TRBV7-9 to TRBJ2-2, with D possibly matching TRBD1 (6 bases). The CDR3 is 17 amino acids. Germline lookup yields CDR1 SEHNR and CDR2 FQNEAQ (reference sequence). Trimming removed 4 bases at V and 0 bases at J, with 15 bases between. CDR3 DNA sequence: TGTGCCAGCAGCTCACCAAACAGGGTCGCGAACACCGGGGAGCTGTTTTTT. Encoded protein: CASSSPNRVANTGELFF.

The rearrangement links TRBV6-1 to TRBJ1-5; the D gene is possibly TRBD1 (6 bases). This CDR3 is built from 15 residues. Per germline, CDR1 MNHNS and CDR2 SASEGT. V was pared by 2 bases and J by 4 bases, with 12 bases between. Here the CDR3 DNA reads TGTGCCAGCAGTGAATTTCCAGGGGCGAATCAGCCCCAGCATTTT. Protein product: CASSEFPGANQPQHF.

The chain is built from TRBV30 and TRBJ2-6; maybe TRBD2 (6 bases). Germline V gives CDR1 GTSNPN, CDR2 SVGIG (reference sequence). The CDR3 is 14 residues long. Trimming took off 4 bases at V and 2 bases at J, with 9 bases between the two ends. CDR3 loop: CAWTWGAGANVLTF. The CDR3 DNA follows: TGTGCCTGGACGTGGGGGGCTGGGGCCAACGTCCTGACTTTC. Full variable domain (outside the CDR3, taken from reference TRBV30 and TRBJ2-6): SQTIHQWPATLVQPVGSPLSLECTVEGTSNPNLYWYRQAAGRGLQLLFYSVGIGQISSEVPQNLSASRPQDRQFILSSKKLLLSDSGFYLCAWTWGAGANVLTFGAGSRLTVL.

The rearrangement joins TRBV5-1 to TRBJ1-3, with D possibly matching TRBD1 (5 bases). The germline V and J ends were trimmed by 6 bases and 0 bases, with 19 bases remaining between them. Germline assignment: CDR1 SGHRS and CDR2 YFSETQ. The CDR3 covers 17 residues. In DNA form, the CDR3 reads TGCGCCAGCACCCGAGGAGGGGCCTACAGCTCTGGAAACACCATATATTTT. It codes for CASTRGGAYSSGNTIYF.

The rearrangement uses TRBV18 and TRBJ1-6; a possible D gene is TRBD1 (5 bases). CDR1 and CDR2 (germline): KGHSH, LQKENI. The CDR3 is made up of 15 amino acids. V was pared by 3 bases and J by 7 bases, with 13 bases between. The chain's CDR3 is CASSPSGGANSPLHF. For the CDR3, the DNA is TGTGCCAGCTCACCCTCTGGTGGGGCCAATTCACCCCTCCACTTT.

The genes are TRBV19 and TRBJ2-2; 8 bases agree with TRBD2. This CDR3 is built from 15 residues. The junction had 7 bases not matched to a gene; V was cut back by 5 bases and J by 5 bases. CDR1 is LNHDA, CDR2 SQIVND, per germline (reference sequence). CDR3 DNA sequence: TGTGCCAGTAGTCTCTCCGGCGGGGGGACCGGGGAGCTGTTTTTT. Its translation is CASSLSGGGTGELFF.

This clone showed up just once. The chain joins TRBV6-4 to TRBJ1-5; D not certain. Germline V gene sequence: CDR1 MRHNA, CDR2 SNTAGT. The CDR3 has 13 amino acids. Trimming pared 3 bases from V and 6 bases from J, leaving 9 bases between. As DNA, the CDR3 is TGTGCCAGCAGTGATCTAGTGGGTCAGCCCCAGCATTTT. Translating gives CASSDLVGQPQHF.

This chain connects TRBV11-2 to TRBJ2-1, with a tentative D call TRBD1 (6 bases). V gave up 3 bases and J gave up 9 bases, with 12 bases separating them. The length of the CDR3 is 13 residues. Germline values: CDR1 SGHAT, CDR2 FQNNGV. DNA for the CDR3: TGTGCCAGCAGCTTGGACAGTCGGGGTGAGCAGTTCTTC. Translating it yields CASSLDSRGEQFF.

The chain recombines TRBV6-1 with TRBJ2-3; D is undetermined. The V gene's germline CDR1 is MNHNS and CDR2 SASEGT. Deletions cut 3 bases from V and 5 bases from J, with 15 bases between. This CDR3 is built from 15 residues. This chain's CDR3 is CASSELALVKDTQYF. CDR3 bases: TGTGCCAGCAGTGAGTTGGCTCTAGTTAAAGATACGCAGTATTTT.

J is TRBJ2-5 and V is TRBV11-2; 10 bases align to TRBD2. J lost 5 bases, V lost 0 bases, and 12 bases had no gene match. The germline V gene encodes CDR1 SGHAT and CDR2 FQNNGV. The CDR3 covers 18 residues. In nucleotides, the CDR3 is TGTGCCAGCAGCTTAGACCCCCCCCAGCGGGGGGGCGGTGAGACCCAGTACTTC. Translating gives CASSLDPPQRGGGETQYF. The complete variable domain, with remaining parts taken from reference TRBV11-2 and TRBJ2-5, reads EAGVAQSPRYKIIEKRQSVAFWCNPISGHATLYWYQQILGQGPKLLIQFQNNGVVDDSQLPKDRFSAERLKGVDSTLKIQPAKLEDSAVYLCASSLDPPQRGGGETQYFGPGTRLLVL.

The rearrangement links TRBV7-9 to TRBJ2-3, with 8 bases matching TRBD1. The V and J ends lost 5 bases and 7 bases, in that order; junction bases with no gene match: 8. The germline V gene encodes CDR1 SEHNR and CDR2 FQNEAQ (reference sequence). The CDR3 totals 14 residues. This CDR3 reads CASSNGQGSHTQYF. The CDR3 nucleotides read TGTGCCAGCAGCAACGGACAGGGTTCACATACGCAGTATTTT. The entire variable domain, with the rest obtained from reference TRBV7-9 and TRBJ2-3, is as follows: DTGVSQNPRHKITKRGQNVTFRCDPISEHNRLYWYRQTLGQGPEFLTYFQNEAQLEKSRLLSDRFSAERPKGSFSTLEIQRTEQGDSAMYLCASSNGQGSHTQYFGPGTRLTVL.

The V call is TRBV5-1, the J call TRBJ2-2; TRBD2 matches 8 bases. After removal of 4 bases from V and 4 bases from J, the junction contained 12 bases not matched to a gene. This CDR3 region has 17 residues. Germline CDR1 SGHRS, CDR2 YFSETQ. CDR3 sequence (DNA): TGCGCCAGCAGCCCCCTCGGGGGGGAGGGCAGCACCGGGGAGCTGTTTTTT. As protein: CASSPLGGEGSTGELFF.

The J gene is TRBJ2-1, the V gene TRBV27; 11 bases align to TRBD2. CDR1 is MNHEY and CDR2 is SMNVEV in the germline V gene (reference sequence). The V and J ends lost 6 bases and 9 bases, in that order; junction bases with no gene match: 10. The CDR3 covers 15 residues. Written as DNA, the CDR3 is TGTGCCAGCAGCCTTAGCGGGAGGGCGTTGGGTGAGCAGTTCTTC. This gives the protein CASSLSGRALGEQFF.

The chain has TRBV11-1 and TRBJ2-5, with no clear D. Germline V gives CDR1 SGHAT, CDR2 FQDESV (reference sequence). With 1 base removed from V and 3 bases from J, the gap between germline ends came to 6 bases. This CDR3 is built from 13 residues. CDR3 in amino acids: CASSLVREETQYF. The CDR3 DNA reads as TGTGCCAGCAGCTTAGTACGGGAAGAGACCCAGTACTTC.

A few counts support this clone. V is TRBV4-3 and J is TRBJ2-4, with 11 bases fitting TRBD2. CDR1 and CDR2 (germline): LGHNA, YSLEER. The junction had 5 bases not matched to a gene; V was cut back by 3 bases and J by 4 bases. The CDR3 contains 16 residues. The CDR3 DNA sequence: TGCGCCAGCAGCCAGGATCGACTAGCGGGGAAAAACATTCAGTACTTC. Translation gives CASSQDRLAGKNIQYF.

The V call is TRBV7-2, the J call TRBJ2-3; D possibly corresponds to TRBD2 (6 bases). The V gene's germline CDR1 is SGHTA and CDR2 FQGNSA. The V end was cut by 2 bases, the J end by 2 bases, with 14 bases between. The CDR3 length is 16 residues. The CDR3 reads CASSLNSAGNTDTQYF. Here the CDR3 DNA reads TGTGCCAGCAGCTTAAATTCGGCGGGGAACACAGATACGCAGTATTTT.

This chain connects TRBV19 to TRBJ2-3; 8 bases are shared with TRBD2. Germline-derived CDR1 and CDR2 are LNHDA and SQIVND (reference sequence). The CDR3 sequence is 14 residues long. V dropped 0 bases and J dropped 6; count of bases not matched to a gene: 2. In DNA form, the CDR3 reads TGTGCCAGTAGTATAGAGCGGGGGGTCGATACGCAGTATTTT. Protein product: CASSIERGVDTQYF.

The chain links TRBV4-3 to TRBJ2-2, with D unresolved. V was cut by 4 bases and J by 1 base, with 7 bases left in between. Germline CDR1 LGHNA, CDR2 YSLEER. The CDR3 runs 14 residues. The CDR3, as DNA: TGCGCCAGCAGCCCTTCAGGGAACACCGGGGAGCTGTTTTTT. Amino acids: CASSPSGNTGELFF.

The chain couples TRBV6-4 to TRBJ2-3, with 10 bases lining up with TRBD2. Germline assignment: CDR1 MRHNA and CDR2 SNTAGT. This CDR3 region has 17 residues. The J segment lost 1 base and the V segment lost 7 bases, leaving 11 bases of the junction unmatched. The CDR3 DNA reads as TGTGCCAGCACCCTAGCGGGAGCCATGACATGCACAGATACGCAGTATTTT. Translated: CASTLAGAMTCTDTQYF.

The chain has TRBV5-1 and TRBJ1-1; tentatively, D is TRBD1 (6 bases). Germline assignment: CDR1 SGHRS and CDR2 YFSETQ. The CDR3 extends over 13 amino acids. Trimming removed 9 bases from V and 2 bases from J, with 14 bases in between. The CDR3 loop is CATRRDINTEAFF. CDR3 nucleotide sequence: TGCGCCACGAGACGGGACATAAACACTGAAGCTTTCTTT.

This sequence joins TRBV2 and TRBJ2-7; D unclear. CDR1 and CDR2 (germline): SNHLY, FYNNEI. Trimming removed 6 bases at V and 4 bases at J, with 10 bases between. The CDR3 loop spans 12 amino acids. The CDR3 sequence is CASSSGTYEQYF. In DNA form, the CDR3 reads TGTGCCAGCAGCTCGGGTACATACGAGCAGTACTTC.

The rearrangement uses TRBV6-5 and TRBJ1-1; unclear D gene. V lost 9 bases, J lost 1 base, and 12 bases lay in between. Germline loops: CDR1 MNHEY, CDR2 SVGAGI. The CDR3 has 13 residues. The CDR3 spells CASCWAKNTEAFF. The CDR3 DNA sequence: TGTGCCAGTTGTTGGGCGAAGAACACTGAAGCTTTCTTT.

CDR3 sequence: CSAVGGTEAFF. The CDR3 bases are TGCAGCGCCGTAGGAGGGACTGAAGCTTTCTTT. The chain carries TRBV29-1 and TRBJ1-1; D remains ambiguous. CDR1 and CDR2 from the germline V gene are SQVTM and ANQGSEA. Deletions cut 7 bases from V and 5 bases from J, with 11 bases between. The CDR3 loop spans 11 amino acids. Full variable domain (missing parts from reference TRBV29-1 and TRBJ1-1): SAVISQKPSRDICQRGTSLTIQCQVDSQVTMMFWYRQQPGQSLTLIATANQGSEATYESGFVIDKFPISRPNLTFSTLTVSNMSPEDSSIYLCSAVGGTEAFFGQGTRLTVV.